The 30 T cell receptor beta chains below all came from one sample that was sequenced in a study of blood T cells in healthy people across ages. A second roughly 6 to 11 cycle PCR used barcoded and J-beta primers. Each CDR3 protein gets one entry after TCRdb re-called the 5' RACE reads with MiXCR. The sample shows about 900,000 distinct CDR3 sequences, 60% to 80% of them seen only once. Specimen: blood. The receptors were gathered from a man aged 25-45 years in good health.

The V gene is TRBV20-1, the J gene TRBJ1-2; the D gene is possibly TRBD1 (6 bases). Trimming removed 4 bases at V and 4 bases at J, with 10 bases between. The CDR3 is made up of 12 amino acids. CDR1 and CDR2 from the germline V gene are DFQATT and SNEGSKA (reference sequence). This CDR3 is CSAIGGSYGYTF. CDR3 coding DNA: TGCAGTGCTATCGGGGGCAGCTATGGCTACACCTTC.

As for this clonotype: A much larger clone differs by one base, so this may be a read error. The chain has TRBV7-2 and TRBJ2-1; TRBD2 matches 9 bases. Losses at the gene ends were 1 base for V and 10 bases for J; bases not matched to a gene: 8. Germline CDR1 reads SGHTA; CDR2 reads FQGNSA. The length of the CDR3 is 15 residues. The CDR3 reads CASSLDAGGAYEQFF. For the CDR3, the DNA is TGTGCCAGCAGCTTAGATGCGGGGGGGGCCTACGAGCAGTTCTTC. The full variable domain, rest sourced from reference TRBV7-2 and TRBJ2-1, is GAGVSQSPSNKVTEKGKDVELRCDPISGHTALYWYRQSLGQGLEFLIYFQGNSAPDKSGLPSDRFSAERTGGSVSTLTIQRTQQEDSAVYLCASSLDAGGAYEQFFGPGTRLTVL.

The chain employs TRBV28 and TRBJ2-4, with 7 bases identical to TRBD2. The CDR3 runs to 15 residues. In germline, CDR1 is MDHEN, CDR2 SYDVKM. Trimming removed 11 bases from V and 1 base from J; junction bases left unmatched: 11. The DNA for the CDR3 is TGTGCCTGCACCTGGACTAGTAGGGCCAAAAACATTCAGTACTTC. This translates into CACTWTSRAKNIQYF.

The DNA for the CDR3 is TGCAGTGCTAGAGGTGGCCCGGTACGGCAGGACAATGAGCAGTTCTTC. This codes for CSARGGPVRQDNEQFF. The J gene is TRBJ2-1, the V gene TRBV20-1; D gene ambiguous. Germline CDR1 reads DFQATT; CDR2 reads SNEGSKA (reference sequence). The ends were cut back, 1 base at V and 5 bases at J, with 18 bases in the middle. The CDR3 has 16 amino acids.

There are a few counts of this clonotype. A much larger clonotype is one base distant, so this may be a read error. The chain has TRBV12-3 or TRBV12-4 and TRBJ2-5; D is undetermined. CDR3 length equals 12 residues. Trimming took 3 bases from V and 5 from J, leaving 7 bases between them. CDR3 in DNA: TGTGCCAGCAGTTTCTCGTGGGAGACCCAGTACTTC. This sequence encodes CASSFSWETQYF.

On this clonotype: A read error may account for a junction end that differs from germline. The gene calls are TRBV11-2 and TRBJ2-6, with D perhaps matching TRBD1 (5 bases). The CDR3 contains 15 residues. CDR1 and CDR2 (germline): SGHAT, FQNNGV. In DNA form, the CDR3 reads TGTGCCAGCAGCTTAGAAGGTTCTGGGGCCAACGTCCCGACTTTC. The encoded protein is CASSLEGSGANVPTF.

This chain uses TRBV20-1 with TRBJ2-1, with 8 bases identical to TRBD2. V lost 5 bases and J lost 10; bases outside the gene matches: 16. The CDR3 extends over 15 amino acids. The germline CDR1 and CDR2 sequences are DFQATT and SNEGSKA (reference sequence). CDR3 sequence reads: CSAPRDGRTSQEQFF. The CDR3 DNA reads as TGCAGTGCTCCCCGGGACGGAAGGACTAGCCAGGAGCAGTTCTTC.

V usage is TRBV3-1 and J usage is TRBJ2-5; D uncertain. CDR1 is LGHDT, CDR2 YNNKEL, per germline (reference sequence). The CDR3 covers 15 residues. The V end was cut by 0 bases, the J end by 1 base, with 9 bases between. DNA of the CDR3: TGTGCCAGCAGCCAAGATTTAGAGATCCAAGAGACCCAGTACTTC. Amino acids: CASSQDLEIQETQYF.

This chain joins TRBV20-1 and TRBJ1-5; tentatively, D is TRBD1 (6 bases). The CDR3 consists of 13 residues. Trimming removed 4 bases at V and 0 bases at J, with 7 bases between. Germline V gene data show CDR1 as DFQATT and CDR2 as SNEGSKA (reference sequence). DNA for the CDR3: TGCAGTGCTACCAGGGGTAGCAATCAGCCCCAGCATTTT. It translates to CSATRGSNQPQHF.

CDR3 in DNA: TGTGCCAGCAGCCCCGACGAGGGCACTGAAGCTTTCTTT. Translation: CASSPDEGTEAFF. The J gene is TRBJ1-1, the V gene TRBV6-5, with D unclear. CDR3 size: 13 residues. Per the germline V gene, CDR1 is MNHEY and CDR2 is SVGAGI. Trimming took off 6 bases at V and 4 bases at J, with 12 bases between the two ends.

For this clonotype: It may be a read error: a sequence one base away is much more abundant. The rearrangement links TRBV29-1 to TRBJ2-5; TRBD1 is a possible D gene (6 bases). This CDR3 has 12 amino acids. The V end was cut by 6 bases, the J end by 11 bases, with 19 bases between. CDR1 and CDR2 from the germline V gene are SQVTM and ANQGSEA. The DNA for the CDR3 is TGCAGCGTCGAATTATGGGACAATGAGCAGTACTTC. Translated, it gives CSVELWDNEQYF.

V gene TRBV20-1 combines with J gene TRBJ2-1; TRBD2 agrees at 7 bases. With 4 bases clipped from V and 9 bases from J, the junction kept 15 bases outside the gene matches. This CDR3 has 15 residues. Germline-derived CDR1 and CDR2 are DFQATT and SNEGSKA (reference sequence). The CDR3 nucleotides read TGCAGTGCTACCGCTGGGCGGGGGACGGATGCTGAGCAGTTCTTC. Its protein is CSATAGRGTDAEQFF.

This rearrangement joins TRBV6-6 to TRBJ2-3, with D uncertain. V lost 0 bases, J lost 0 bases, and 7 bases lay in between. The CDR3 loop spans 15 amino acids. Germline assignment: CDR1 MNHNY and CDR2 SVGAGI (reference sequence). Here the CDR3 reads CASSYSWDSTDTQYF. CDR3 nucleotides: TGTGCCAGCAGTTACTCCTGGGATAGCACAGATACGCAGTATTTT.

This CDR3 is CATSRVGTGDNEQFF. CDR3 in DNA: TGTGCCACCAGCAGAGTCGGGACAGGGGACAATGAGCAGTTCTTC. The chain links TRBV15 to TRBJ2-1, with 10 bases identical to TRBD1. Per germline, CDR1 LNHNV and CDR2 YYDKDF (reference sequence). V was pared by 1 base and J by 5 bases, with 2 bases of the junction left unmatched. The CDR3 has 15 residues. The whole variable domain, filled in from reference TRBV15 and TRBJ2-1, reads DAMVIQNPRYQVTQFGKPVTLSCSQTLNHNVMYWYQQKSSQAPKLLFHYYDKDFNNEADTPDNFQSRRPNTSFCFLDIRSPGLGDTAMYLCATSRVGTGDNEQFFGPGTRLTVL.

The chain is built from TRBV20-1 and TRBJ1-2; D is possibly TRBD1 (6 bases). The CDR3 totals 13 residues. Trimming stripped 5 bases from V and 3 bases from J, with 13 bases between. In germline, CDR1 is DFQATT, CDR2 SNEGSKA (reference sequence). CDR3 sequence (DNA): TGCAGTGCTCGTATGGACAGTCACTATGGCTACACCTTC. Encoded protein: CSARMDSHYGYTF.

The chain uses TRBV12-3 or TRBV12-4 and TRBJ2-5; D remains unclear. The CDR3 has 10 residues. V dropped 11 bases and J dropped 11 bases, with 15 bases sitting between them. The CDR3 protein is CAPRPEEQYF. As DNA, the CDR3 is TGTGCCCCCCGCCCCGAGGAGCAGTACTTC.

J is TRBJ2-1 and V is TRBV28; D not resolved. With 4 bases removed from V and 8 bases from J, the gap between germline ends came to 3 bases. CDR3 length equals 10 residues. Germline assignment: CDR1 MDHEN and CDR2 SYDVKM. The DNA of the CDR3 is TGTGCCAGCAGTTCTGATGAGCAGTTCTTC. Its translation is CASSSDEQFF.

The rearrangement links TRBV20-1 to TRBJ2-7; 10 bases align to TRBD2. This CDR3 is built from 15 residues. The trim removed 5 bases at V and 1 base at J, leaving 8 bases unmatched. The germline gives CDR1 DFQATT, CDR2 SNEGSKA (reference sequence). This CDR3 reads CSAGPLAGGSYEQYF. The CDR3, as DNA: TGCAGTGCTGGGCCTTTAGCGGGGGGTTCCTACGAGCAGTACTTC.

This chain uses TRBV6-2 or TRBV6-3 with TRBJ2-1, with D hard to call. Germline V gene data show CDR1 as MNHEY and CDR2 as SVGEGT. The CDR3 spans 12 residues. V was clipped by 6 bases and J by 6 bases, with 9 bases between them. For the CDR3, the DNA is TGTGCCAGCAGCCCCTGGCCCAATGAGCAGTTCTTC. Protein product: CASSPWPNEQFF.

This clonotype came up a few times. The chain employs TRBV29-1 and TRBJ2-1; D is ambiguous. From germline, CDR1 is SQVTM and CDR2 ANQGSEA. The CDR3 contains 12 residues. V lost 6 bases to trimming and J lost 4 bases, with 10 bases between them. This CDR3 reads CSVASGYNEQFF. The CDR3 nucleotides read TGCAGCGTCGCATCGGGTTACAATGAGCAGTTCTTC.

The V gene is TRBV30, the J gene TRBJ2-7; D uncertain. Trimming took off 1 base at V and 7 bases at J, with 11 bases between the two ends. The CDR3 totals 12 residues. Germline CDR1 is GTSNPN and CDR2 is SVGIG (reference sequence). The DNA of the CDR3 is TGTGCCTGGAGTGCCAGTGGTTTGGAGCAGTACTTC. This encodes CAWSASGLEQYF.

The chain joins TRBV12-3 or TRBV12-4 to TRBJ2-5; D remains unclear. This CDR3 is 13 amino acids long. Deletions cut 3 bases from V and 5 bases from J, with 10 bases between. This chain's CDR3 is CASSFGIGETQYF. The CDR3 DNA follows: TGTGCCAGCAGTTTTGGGATTGGGGAGACCCAGTACTTC.

This chain joins TRBV7-2 and TRBJ2-5; D uncertain. The J call is in doubt because the DNA end fits TRBJ2-7 better. The CDR3 contains 14 residues. CDR1 and CDR2 from the germline V gene are SGHTA and FQGNSA. CDR3 nucleotide sequence: TGTGCCAGCAGCTTATCGTGGGTTGAGGACGAGCAGTACTTC. Translation gives CASSLSWVEDEQYF.

V usage is TRBV29-1 and J usage is TRBJ2-7; TRBD1 matches at 9 bases. The CDR3 extends over 13 amino acids. Germline CDR1 SQVTM, CDR2 ANQGSEA. The V segment lost 4 bases and the J segment 4 bases; nucleotides outside the gene matches: 5. The CDR3 region has the DNA TGCAGCGTTGCCCGGGACAGGGCTTACGAGCAGTACTTC. This sequence encodes CSVARDRAYEQYF.

The CDR3 protein is CASSLGQGQMNTEAFF. The DNA of the CDR3 is TGTGCCAGCAGTTTGGGACAGGGGCAAATGAACACTGAAGCTTTCTTT. The chain couples TRBV28 to TRBJ1-1; TRBD1 matches at 10 bases. The V gene's germline CDR1 is MDHEN and CDR2 SYDVKM. The trim removed 3 bases at V and 0 bases at J, leaving 4 bases unmatched. The CDR3 consists of 16 residues.

This clonotype turned up a few times. The chain couples TRBV29-1 to TRBJ2-4; tentative D call: TRBD2 (5 bases). The CDR3 has 14 residues. Germline V CDR1 and CDR2: SQVTM, ANQGSEA. Trimming took 3 bases from V and 0 from J, leaving 9 bases between them. The CDR3 DNA is TGCAGCGTTGAGCGGGTGCTAGCCAAAAACATTCAGTACTTC. Residues: CSVERVLAKNIQYF.

This chain connects TRBV6-5 to TRBJ2-1; D possibly uses TRBD1 or TRBD2 (5 bases each). Trimming left V 2 bases short and J 0 bases short, with 20 bases between. CDR1 and CDR2 (germline): MNHEY, SVGAGI. The CDR3 is made up of 19 amino acids. The CDR3 DNA is TGTGCCAGCAGTTACCACTCCGGGGACGGTCGGAGCTCCTACAATGAGCAGTTCTTC. As protein: CASSYHSGDGRSSYNEQFF.

The chain has TRBV6-5 and TRBJ2-7; perhaps TRBD2 as D (6 bases). The DNA end lines up better with TRBJ2-5; the J call may be wrong. Per germline, CDR1 MNHEY and CDR2 SVGAGI. The CDR3 length is 14 residues. CDR3 nucleotide sequence: TGTGCCAGCAGACCGCAGGGAGGCGGAGAGACCCAGTACTTC. Protein product: CASRPQGGGETQYF.

V and J are TRBV6-1 and TRBJ2-6; possible D gene TRBD2, 6 bases. Trimming cost V 5 bases and J 0 bases, with 14 bases left between them. CDR1 MNHNS and CDR2 SASEGT come from the germline V gene. The CDR3 is 17 amino acids. CDR3: CASSPLGLTSGANVLTF. The CDR3 DNA is TGTGCCAGCAGTCCTCTGGGACTGACCTCTGGGGCCAACGTCCTGACTTTC.

The V call is TRBV13, the J call TRBJ2-4; 11 nucleotides line up with TRBD2. The J call is in doubt because the DNA end fits TRBJ2-5 better. The CDR3 has 16 residues. Per germline, CDR1 PRHDT and CDR2 FYEKMQ (reference sequence). CDR3 in DNA: TGTGCCAGCAGCTTCCCCACTAGCGGGGGTGGGGAGACCCAGTACTTC. Translated, it gives CASSFPTSGGGETQYF.